The T cell receptor beta chain described here comes from a study of cytomegalovirus exposure and HLA in healthy donors. This clone has more than one count but fewer than ten. Its antigen is currently unknown. TCRdb's table, derived via immunoSEQ multiplex PCR, lists solely in-frame clones and lacks some. The sample holds about 250,000 clones; more than 85% are singletons and the top ten take around 13%. Study-wide results and limits: The classifier reportedly diagnosed cytomegalovirus status with high sensitivity and specificity.

Per germline, CDR1 MDHEN and CDR2 SYDVKM. Trimming shortened V by 5 bases and J by 7 bases, and 9 bases separated the two germline ends. The CDR3 totals 12 residues. The source of this sequence is a man aged 18 to 30 in good health and CMV-seropositive. Sequencing was performed on PBMCs. This chain connects TRBV28 to TRBJ2-1, with D perhaps TRBD2 (5 bases). CDR3 residues: CASSSGRNEQFF. The CDR3 DNA is TGTGCCAGCAGTAGCGGCAGGAATGAGCAGTTCTTC.